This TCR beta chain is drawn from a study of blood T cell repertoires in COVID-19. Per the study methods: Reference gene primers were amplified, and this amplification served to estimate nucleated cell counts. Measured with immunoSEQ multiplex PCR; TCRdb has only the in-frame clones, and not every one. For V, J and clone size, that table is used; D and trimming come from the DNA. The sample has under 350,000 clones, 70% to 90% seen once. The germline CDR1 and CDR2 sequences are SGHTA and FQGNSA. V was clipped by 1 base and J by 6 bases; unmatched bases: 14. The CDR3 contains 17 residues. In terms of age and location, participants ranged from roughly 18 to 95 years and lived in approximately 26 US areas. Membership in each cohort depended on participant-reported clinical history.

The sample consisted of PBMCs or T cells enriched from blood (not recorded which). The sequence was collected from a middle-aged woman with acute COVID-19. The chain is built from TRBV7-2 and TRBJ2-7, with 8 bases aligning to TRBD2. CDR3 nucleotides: TGTGCCAGCAGCTTAGAGGGTGTCGGGGGGGCTACTGGCGAGCAGTACTTC. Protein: CASSLEGVGGATGEQYF.